These 26 T cell receptor beta chains originate from one sample sequenced in a study of cytomegalovirus exposure and HLA in healthy donors. 13 Jbeta primers and 60 Vbeta primers were used for the PCR. Here immunoSEQ multiplex PCR was the method, and the copy in TCRdb shows in-frame clones only, minus some. The table lists more than 100,000 clones, 60% to 85% of them singletons. The sample consisted of PBMCs. The receptors originated from a woman in her thirties or forties in good health and CMV-seropositive.

The chain joins TRBV7-8 to TRBJ2-3, with TRBD2 identical over 7 bases. This CDR3 is 12 amino acids long. Germline-derived CDR1 and CDR2 are SGHVS and FQNEAQ. V trimming: 5 bases; J trimming: 8 bases; junction bases outside the gene matches: 4. The DNA for the CDR3 is TGTGCCAGCAGCCCCCTAGCGGCTACGCAGTATTTT. It is translated as CASSPLAATQYF.

The chain recombines TRBV25-1 with TRBJ2-1; the match to TRBD1 covers 9 bases. V lost 5 bases and J lost 7; bases outside the gene matches: 3. The germline V gene has CDR1 MGHDK and CDR2 SYGVNS. The CDR3 totals 13 residues. The CDR3 reads CASSRQGGNEQFF. CDR3 in DNA: TGTGCCAGCAGTCGACAGGGGGGAAATGAGCAGTTCTTC.

A word on this clone: In the same sample, other DNA sequences code for this CDR3. V is TRBV18 and J is TRBJ1-2, with D possibly TRBD1 on 5 matching bases. Trimming cost V 6 bases and J 6 bases, with 8 bases left between them. In germline, CDR1 is KGHSH, CDR2 LQKENI. The CDR3 is 11 residues long. The DNA of the CDR3 is TGTGCCAGCTCCCCCAGGGATGGCTACACCTTC. Translated: CASSPRDGYTF. The full variable domain, completed using reference TRBV18 and TRBJ1-2, is NAGVMQNPRHLVRRRGQEARLRCSPMKGHSHVYWYRQLPEEGLKFMVYLQKENIIDESGMPKERFSAEFPKEGPSILRIQQVVRGDSAAYFCASSPRDGYTFGSGTRLTVV.

This clone showed up just once. The chain has TRBV27 and TRBJ1-1; 7 bases line up with TRBD1. The CDR3 totals 12 residues. After removal of 6 bases from V and 7 bases from J, the junction contained 5 bases not matched to a gene. Looked up from germline, CDR1 is MNHEY and CDR2 is SMNVEV (reference sequence). The CDR3 nucleotides are TGTGCCAGCAGAGGAGGGGGCATTGAAGCTTTCTTT. Protein: CASRGGGIEAFF.

CDR3 nucleotide sequence: TGTGCCAGCAGCATAGCCTACCGGGACAGGGGGCGAGGGTACTATGGCTACACCTTC. This encodes CASSIAYRDRGRGYYGYTF. The V and J genes are TRBV21-1 and TRBJ1-2; the listed D gene, TRBD1, was not tested against the DNA. TRBV21-1 is a recognized pseudogene. CDR3 size: 19 residues.

A few counts support this clone. The rearrangement uses TRBV7-9 and TRBJ2-6, with TRBD1 as a possible D gene (6 bases). The CDR3 consists of 17 residues. Germline CDR1 reads SEHNR; CDR2 reads FQNEAQ (reference sequence). V was cut by 5 bases and J by 0 bases, with 14 bases left in between. CDR3 residues: CASSLTGLGSGANVLTF. The DNA for the CDR3 is TGTGCCAGCAGCCTGACAGGTCTTGGCTCTGGGGCCAACGTCCTGACTTTC.

The chain uses TRBV27 and TRBJ1-1; maybe TRBD1 (6 bases). Germline V lookup: CDR1 MNHEY, CDR2 SMNVEV (reference sequence). The CDR3 has 16 residues. V was trimmed by 5 bases and J by 0 bases, leaving 16 bases between them. In nucleotides, the CDR3 is TGTGCCAGCAGTAGAGGGGCGGGGGCTCTGAACACTGAAGCTTTCTTT. This codes for CASSRGAGALNTEAFF.

This chain uses TRBV5-1 with TRBJ2-2; 11 positions agree with TRBD2. Per the germline V gene, CDR1 is SGHRS and CDR2 is YFSETQ. V was pared by 4 bases and J by 5 bases, with 7 bases of the junction left unmatched. The CDR3 is 16 amino acids. CDR3 DNA: TGCGCCAGCAGCCGACTAGCGGGGTTGCGGACCGGGGAGCTGTTTTTT. Translation gives CASSRLAGLRTGELFF.

The rearrangement links TRBV5-1 to TRBJ2-5; 7 bases agree with TRBD1. V shed 0 bases, J shed 2 bases, and the junction held 4 bases outside the gene matches. Germline lookup yields CDR1 SGHRS and CDR2 YFSETQ. The CDR3 consists of 15 residues. The CDR3 spells CASSLGQGPQETQYF. In DNA form, the CDR3 reads TGCGCCAGCAGCTTGGGACAGGGACCTCAAGAGACCCAGTACTTC.

This clone was picked up a small number of times. The rearrangement joins TRBV10-3 to TRBJ2-5; D call uncertain. The CDR3 spans 13 residues. Trimming removed 8 bases at V and 3 bases at J, with 13 bases between. Germline CDR1 and CDR2: ENHRY and SYGVKD. Here the CDR3 DNA reads TGTGCCATCCAGGATAAGTGGGAAGAGACCCAGTACTTC. This sequence encodes CAIQDKWEETQYF.

V is TRBV13 and J is TRBJ1-6, with no clear D. The CDR3 runs 15 residues. Germline CDR1 and CDR2: PRHDT and FYEKMQ (reference sequence). V lost 1 base, J lost 12 bases, and 16 bases lay in between. For the CDR3, the DNA is TGTGCCAGCAGCTTAGAACCGGGAGGCACGGAACCCCTCCACTTT. Amino acid sequence: CASSLEPGGTEPLHF.

This chain uses TRBV11-2 with TRBJ1-2; D gene ambiguous. V lost 0 bases and J 2 bases, leaving 4 bases between the germline ends. The V gene's germline CDR1 is SGHAT and CDR2 FQNNGV. This CDR3 comprises 13 residues. This chain's CDR3 is CASSLDRNYGYTF. The CDR3 nucleotides are TGTGCCAGCAGCTTAGACAGGAACTATGGCTACACCTTC.

This chain links TRBV5-4 with TRBJ2-3; TRBD2 agrees at 10 bases. V shed 5 bases and J 5 bases; nucleotides not matched to a gene: 11. CDR3 length: 16 residues. Germline V CDR1 and CDR2: SGHNT, YYREEE (reference sequence). DNA for the CDR3: TGTGCCAGCAGTTACGGAGGGCGACTAGCGGGAGATACGCAGTATTTT. As protein: CASSYGGRLAGDTQYF.

The gene calls are TRBV2 and TRBJ2-3; TRBD1 aligns across 7 bases. J gave up 4 bases and V 6 bases, and 10 bases lay outside the gene matches. The CDR3 spans 15 residues. Germline V CDR1 and CDR2: SNHLY, FYNNEI. As DNA, the CDR3 is TGTGCCAGCAGCGTACGACAGGGTACGGCAGATACGCAGTATTTT. Translated, it gives CASSVRQGTADTQYF.

The rearrangement links TRBV6-1 to TRBJ1-3, with D tentatively TRBD1 (6 bases). The V end lost 4 bases, the J end lost 7 bases, and 20 bases lay between the germline ends. This CDR3 contains 16 residues. CDR1 is MNHNS and CDR2 is SASEGT in the germline V gene. The CDR3 nucleotides read TGTGCCAGCAGTGTGGCGCGGACAGCAAACACTAACACCATATATTTT. This encodes CASSVARTANTNTIYF.

The CDR3 DNA sequence: TGTGCCAGCAGCCGCGGGGGGTCTGGGTACGAGCAGTACTTC. This encodes CASSRGGSGYEQYF. This chain links TRBV7-2 with TRBJ2-7, with TRBD2 matching over 8 bases. The V and J ends lost 5 bases and 4 bases, in that order; junction bases with no gene match: 7. Germline CDR1 reads SGHTA; CDR2 reads FQGNSA. This CDR3 comprises 14 residues.

The chain links TRBV6-5 to TRBJ1-5, with D maybe TRBD1 (6 bases). V was pared by 4 bases and J by 6 bases, with 13 bases between. The CDR3 has 14 amino acids. The germline V gene has CDR1 MNHEY and CDR2 SVGAGI. The CDR3 spells CASSFDRKVQPQHF. In DNA form, the CDR3 reads TGTGCCAGCAGTTTTGACAGGAAGGTTCAGCCCCAGCATTTT.

This chain connects TRBV6-5 to TRBJ2-1, with TRBD2 identical over 8 bases. V gave up 6 bases and J gave up 7 bases; unmatched junction bases: 5. This CDR3 comprises 13 residues. Germline values: CDR1 MNHEY, CDR2 SVGAGI. The CDR3 DNA follows: TGTGCCAGCAGCCGCGGGAGGAGTAATGAGCAGTTCTTC. Translated: CASSRGRSNEQFF.

The chain joins TRBV30 to TRBJ2-3, with TRBD2 identical over 13 bases. This CDR3 comprises 16 residues. Germline assignment: CDR1 GTSNPN and CDR2 SVGIG (reference sequence). With 4 bases clipped from V and 2 bases from J, the junction kept 6 bases outside the gene matches. Here the CDR3 reads CAWKGLAGSYTDTQYF. CDR3 in DNA: TGTGCCTGGAAGGGACTAGCGGGATCTTACACAGATACGCAGTATTTT. The variable domain in full, with the rest retrieved from reference TRBV30 and TRBJ2-3, is SQTIHQWPATLVQPVGSPLSLECTVEGTSNPNLYWYRQAAGRGLQLLFYSVGIGQISSEVPQNLSASRPQDRQFILSSKKLLLSDSGFYLCAWKGLAGSYTDTQYFGPGTRLTVL.

This rearrangement joins TRBV5-6 to TRBJ2-2; TRBD2 matches at 9 bases. The germline gives CDR1 SGHDT, CDR2 YYEEEE. CDR3 length: 14 residues. Germline trimming cut 4 bases from V and 6 bases from J; bases unmatched to any gene: 4. CDR3 amino acids: CASSRGLAPGELFF. CDR3 sequence (DNA): TGTGCCAGCAGCCGAGGACTAGCGCCCGGGGAGCTGTTTTTT.

In its sample, this clone was seen a few times. The chain couples TRBV19 to TRBJ1-4; possibly TRBD1 for D (6 bases). The CDR3 sequence is 15 residues long. V lost 6 bases, J lost 0 bases, and 11 bases lay in between. The V gene's germline CDR1 is LNHDA and CDR2 SQIVND (reference sequence). The CDR3: CASRFRGATNEKLFF. The CDR3 nucleotides are TGTGCCAGTAGATTCAGGGGTGCAACTAATGAAAAACTGTTTTTT.

This clone was detected only a few times. The V gene is TRBV6-1, the J gene TRBJ2-7; no firm D call. This CDR3 spans 17 amino acids. Germline-derived CDR1 and CDR2 are MNHNS and SASEGT. V shed 3 bases and J shed 3 bases, with 21 bases lying between them. The CDR3 protein is CASSDKSYPAQVYEQYF. In DNA form, the CDR3 reads TGTGCCAGCAGTGACAAAAGCTATCCCGCGCAAGTCTACGAGCAGTACTTC.

The sample holds one count of this clone. This chain joins TRBV19 and TRBJ2-7, with D possibly matching TRBD1 (6 bases). Trimming took 3 bases from V and 6 from J, leaving 9 bases between them. Per the germline V gene, CDR1 is LNHDA and CDR2 is SQIVND (reference sequence). The CDR3 totals 12 residues. The CDR3 sequence is CASSMTGTEQYF. The DNA for the CDR3 is TGTGCCAGTAGTATGACAGGCACCGAGCAGTACTTC.

The table lists this clone with a few counts. V gene TRBV7-9 combines with J gene TRBJ2-2, with D perhaps TRBD2 (5 bases). CDR1 is SEHNR, CDR2 FQNEAQ, per germline (reference sequence). V shed 2 bases and J shed 6 bases, with 7 bases lying between them. CDR3 size: 13 residues. CDR3 coding DNA: TGTGCCAGCAGCTTAACCGGGGCCGGGGAGCTGTTTTTT. This translates into CASSLTGAGELFF.

The chain joins TRBV4-1 to TRBJ2-1; 10 bases match TRBD2. After removal of 1 base from V and 7 bases from J, the junction contained 10 bases not matched to a gene. The CDR3 is 17 amino acids. Germline CDR1 and CDR2: MGHRA and YSYEKL. CDR3 residues: CASSQVSRGLAINEQFF. The CDR3 DNA reads as TGCGCCAGCAGCCAAGTCAGTCGGGGACTAGCGATTAATGAGCAGTTCTTC.

On this clone: The junction departs from the called germline gene at one end, perhaps through a read error. This chain uses TRBV5-1 with TRBJ2-4; 9 bases agree with TRBD2. Germline assignment: CDR1 SGHRS and CDR2 YFSETQ. The CDR3 totals 16 residues. The CDR3 region has the DNA TGCGCCAGCAGCTTGGCCGGTGTTAGCGGGAGCGCCGAAGTCGGGTTC. Protein: CASSLAGVSGSAEVGF. Together with reference TRBV5-1 and TRBJ2-4, the CDR3 gives the full variable domain: KAGVTQTPRYLIKTRGQQVTLSCSPISGHRSVSWYQQTPGQGLQFLFEYFSETQRNKGNFPGRFSGRQFSNSRSEMNVSTLELGDSALYLCASSLAGVSGSAEVGFGAGTRLSVL.